Here is one T cell receptor beta chain with its context. Its antigen is as yet unknown. This specimen belongs to a study of shared clonotypes between healthy human individuals. Study background: Three CD4 naive, three CD4 memory, two CD8 naive and one CD8 memory plate were used per donor.

Germline CDR1 WSHSY, CDR2 SAAADI. The V end was cut by 5 bases, the J end by 3 bases, with 29 bases between. CDR3 length equals 19 residues. Libraries were prepared by immunoSEQ multiplex PCR; TCRdb keeps only in-frame clonotypes and omits some of them. The top ten hold approximately 1.1% of the sample, which has 1.6 million or so clones, about 96% seen once. Study-wide findings and caveats: Clonotype sharing among donors was thought likely to change with sequencing depth.

The V and J genes are TRBV10-2 and TRBJ2-7, with D perhaps TRBD2 (7 bases). The clonotype comes from a man between 25 and 39 years old in good health. What was sequenced was naive CD4+ T cells sorted from blood. Subset indicated: CD45RA+ positively selected. CDR3 DNA sequence: TGCGCCAGCAGTCCCATAGGGACAATGCTTAGCGGGCTGCGCTACGAGCAGTACTTC. Amino acids: CASSPIGTMLSGLRYEQYF.